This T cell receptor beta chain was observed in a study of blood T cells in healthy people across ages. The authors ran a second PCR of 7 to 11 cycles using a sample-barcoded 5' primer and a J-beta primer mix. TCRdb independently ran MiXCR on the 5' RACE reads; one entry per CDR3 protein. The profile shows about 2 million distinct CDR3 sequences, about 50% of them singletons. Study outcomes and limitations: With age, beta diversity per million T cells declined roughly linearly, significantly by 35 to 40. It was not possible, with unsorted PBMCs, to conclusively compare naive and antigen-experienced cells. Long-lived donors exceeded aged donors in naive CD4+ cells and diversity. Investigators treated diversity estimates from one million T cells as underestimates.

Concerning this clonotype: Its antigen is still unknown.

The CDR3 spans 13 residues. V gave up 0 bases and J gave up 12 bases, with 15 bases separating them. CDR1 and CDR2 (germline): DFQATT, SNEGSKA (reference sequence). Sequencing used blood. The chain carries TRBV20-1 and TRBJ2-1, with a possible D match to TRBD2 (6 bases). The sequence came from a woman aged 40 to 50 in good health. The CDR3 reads CSARDRGRRGQFF. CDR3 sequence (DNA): TGCAGTGCTAGAGATCGAGGGAGGAGGGGGCAGTTCTTC.